Listed below are T cell receptor beta chains from one sample, sequenced in a study of regulatory T cells in long-lasting Graves disease. TCRdb redid the calling of the multiplex PCR reads with MiXCR, one entry per CDR3 protein. The data show about 290,000 distinct CDR3 sequences, 20% to 25% seen once. Here the sequenced sample was peripheral blood mononuclear cells (PBMCs), taken when the disease was refractory, from a patient treated with antithyroid drugs. The receptors come from a female donor with Graves disease. Both conserved end residues are part of each CDR3.

V	J	CDR3
TRBV19	TRBJ1-1	CASATGTNTEAFF
TRBV12-3/TRBV12-4	TRBJ1-5	CASSPRVGCNQPQHF
TRBV6-1	TRBJ1-3	CASSRTQINSGNTIYF
TRBV24-1	TRBJ2-3	CATSDPHSQGTDTQYF
TRBV5-1	TRBJ2-7	CASSLTGGTSYEQYF
TRBV20-1	TRBJ1-2	CSARVAGAYYGYTF
TRBV28	TRBJ2-7	CASSPLAGSREQYF
TRBV12-3/TRBV12-4	TRBJ2-2	CASRGTSGNTGELFF
TRBV28	TRBJ2-7	CASFGEGTSSYVQYF
TRBV19	TRBJ1-2	CASSKGTAYGYTF
TRBV20-1	TRBJ2-7	CSARDPASGRVISEQYF
TRBV4-2	TRBJ2-1	CASSHLFGEQFF
TRBV19	TRBJ2-1	CASSIGAGTYNEQFF
TRBV20-1	TRBJ1-5	CSAGRQTTLNQPQHF
TRBV28	TRBJ2-7	CASSFQGTVTGTGASEQYF
TRBV28	TRBJ1-1	CASSLWGQVIEAFF
TRBV9	TRBJ2-2	CASSAGISVNTGELFF
TRBV7-2	TRBJ2-5	CASSLIATQYF
TRBV18	TRBJ2-5	CASSTRSGSDQETQYF
TRBV28	TRBJ2-5	CASTTRTGWETQYF
TRBV6-9	TRBJ2-5	CASSYLGTPQETQYF
TRBV11-3	TRBJ2-7	CASSSGTGVVDEQYF
TRBV30	TRBJ1-5	CAWSRGSNQPQHF
TRBV29-1	TRBJ2-7	CSVAGDTGDEQYF
TRBV29-1	TRBJ2-7	CSVQDGNYEQYF
TRBV10-3	TRBJ1-3	CAISESGRGNTIYF
TRBV5-1	TRBJ2-4	CASSWTGGERDIQYF
TRBV6-1	TRBJ1-5	CASRRGTVTYSNQPQHF
TRBV20-1	TRBJ1-6	CSAPSRSYNSPLHF
TRBV4-2	TRBJ1-4	CASSQDQGEPGEKLFF
TRBV12-3/TRBV12-4	TRBJ2-6	CASSPGLVLSGANVLTF
TRBV13	TRBJ2-2	CASSSDRVDTGELFF
TRBV12-3/TRBV12-4	TRBJ2-7	CASSFKAPYEQYF
TRBV28	TRBJ2-2	CASSWATGDNTGELFF
TRBV3-1	TRBJ1-4	CASSQATESYEKLFF
TRBV29-1	TRBJ2-2	CSVSPGTGERDTGELFF
TRBV28	TRBJ2-3	CASSRAGDMVTQYF
TRBV24-1	TRBJ1-5	CATSGRERDQPQHF
TRBV7-2	TRBJ1-3	CASSSVLSSGNTIYF
TRBV19	TRBJ2-5	CASSIQRETQYF
TRBV7-2	TRBJ2-2	CASSSPGLAGVHGELFF
TRBV7-2	TRBJ2-7	CASSRRGTGSYEQYF
TRBV7-9	TRBJ2-2	CATGAGELFF